The 19 T cell receptor beta chains below were found in one sample sequenced in a study of blood T cell repertoires in COVID-19. Sequencing was performed with immunoSEQ multiplex PCR; in TCRdb, only in-frame clones are kept and a portion is missing. The sample consists of about 180,000 clones, approximately 89% of them appearing once. Material for sequencing was PBMCs or T cells enriched from blood (not recorded which). The source of these receptors is a man aged 35 to 55 who had recovered from COVID-19.

The CDR3 DNA reads TGTGCCAGCAGCTTAGTAGCAGCGGATCACAATGAGCAGTTCTTC. This codes for CASSLVAADHNEQFF. The chain is built from TRBV7-2 and TRBJ2-1; D perhaps matches TRBD2 (5 bases). Per the germline V gene, CDR1 is SGHTA and CDR2 is FQGNSA. This CDR3 is built from 15 residues. The germline V and J ends were trimmed by 1 base and 5 bases, with 12 bases remaining between them.

The V and J genes are TRBV6-1 and TRBJ2-7; 10 nucleotides agree with TRBD1. This CDR3 comprises 17 residues. Unmatched junction bases numbered 21, after V lost 4 bases and J lost 12 bases. Germline CDR1 reads MNHNS; CDR2 reads SASEGT. The CDR3: CASSAGDRGQSTSAGYF. DNA of the CDR3: TGTGCCAGCAGTGCCGGAGACAGGGGGCAATCGACCAGCGCGGGGTACTTC.

The V gene is TRBV20-1, the J gene TRBJ2-7; 11 bases are shared with TRBD2. In germline, CDR1 is DFQATT, CDR2 SNEGSKA (reference sequence). This CDR3 is 11 amino acids long. CDR3 nucleotide sequence: TGCAGCCTAGCGGGAGGTTCCGAGCAGTACTTC. This encodes CSLAGGSEQYF.

The chain couples TRBV4-1 to TRBJ2-2; D might be TRBD1 (7 bases). The CDR3 runs 15 residues. Trimming took off 0 bases at V and 6 bases at J, with 11 bases between the two ends. The germline CDR1 and CDR2 sequences are MGHRA and YSYEKL. The CDR3 region is CASSQDRGDAGELFF. The CDR3, as DNA: TGCGCCAGCAGCCAAGACAGGGGGGACGCCGGGGAGCTGTTTTTT.

The chain combines TRBV7-9 with TRBJ1-2; D is unresolved. V shed 5 bases and J shed 1 base, with 11 bases lying between them. Germline V gives CDR1 SEHNR, CDR2 FQNEAQ (reference sequence). This CDR3 contains 14 residues. The CDR3 bases are TGTGCCAGCAGCCCTGGGCTTAGTAACTATGGCTACACCTTC. As protein: CASSPGLSNYGYTF.

The chain uses TRBV6-5 and TRBJ2-7; 8 bases map to TRBD2. Trimming took 8 bases from V and 5 from J; bases not matched to a gene: 5. Per the germline V gene, CDR1 is MNHEY and CDR2 is SVGAGI. There are 12 residues in the CDR3. The CDR3 DNA follows: TGTGCCAGCCGGGAGGGGAGCAACGAGCAGTACTTC. Encoded protein: CASREGSNEQYF.

The CDR3, as DNA: TGCGCCAGCAGCCAAGTAGGAACAGGGATTTACACAGATACGCAGTATTTT. It encodes CASSQVGTGIYTDTQYF. The J gene is TRBJ2-3, the V gene TRBV4-1, with D perhaps matching TRBD1 (6 bases). The V gene lost 1 base and the J gene lost 2 bases, with 16 bases spanning the gap. CDR1 and CDR2 from the germline V gene are MGHRA and YSYEKL. This CDR3 comprises 17 residues.

This clone was recorded once. The V gene is TRBV7-3, the J gene TRBJ2-2; no firm D call. This CDR3 comprises 12 residues. Per the germline V gene, CDR1 is SGHTA and CDR2 is FQGTGA. The V end was cut by 5 bases, the J end by 4 bases, with 5 bases between. Here the CDR3 DNA reads TGTGCCAGCAGCCCTAGCACCGGGGAGCTGTTTTTT. This gives the protein CASSPSTGELFF.

The chain carries TRBV9 and TRBJ1-1; tentative D call: TRBD1 (6 bases). The CDR3 is 13 residues long. Germline V gene sequence: CDR1 SGDLS, CDR2 YYNGEE. Deletions cut 3 bases from V and 1 base from J, with 7 bases between. The CDR3 DNA reads TGTGCCAGCAGCGGAGGGGGGAACACTGAAGCTTTCTTT. Translation gives CASSGGGNTEAFF.

The chain recombines TRBV5-5 with TRBJ1-6; D uncertain. This CDR3 region has 16 residues. CDR1 and CDR2 (germline): SGHKS, YYEKEE (reference sequence). V shed 0 bases and J shed 6 bases, with 13 bases lying between them. Here the CDR3 DNA reads TGTGCCAGCAGCTTGGTCCTAACGGGAATTAATTCACCCCTCCACTTT. It yields the protein CASSLVLTGINSPLHF.

The chain has TRBV7-9 and TRBJ2-2; D remains unclear. Trimming left V 4 bases short and J 0 bases short, with 9 bases between. Germline CDR1 reads SEHNR; CDR2 reads FQNEAQ (reference sequence). The CDR3 covers 15 residues. CDR3 bases: TGTGCCAGCAGCTCCCTCTCAGCGAACACCGGGGAGCTGTTTTTT. This codes for CASSSLSANTGELFF.

The rearrangement joins TRBV2 to TRBJ1-2; the D is unclear. V dropped 10 bases and J dropped 0 bases, with 15 bases sitting between them. The CDR3 consists of 14 residues. The V gene's germline CDR1 is SNHLY and CDR2 FYNNEI. CDR3 protein: CATLPDSPNYGYTF. The CDR3 bases are TGTGCCACCCTCCCGGACTCCCCTAACTATGGCTACACCTTC.

This clone appeared once. The chain is built from TRBV7-9 and TRBJ1-1; 8 bases are shared with TRBD1. CDR1 is SEHNR and CDR2 is FQNEAQ in the germline V gene (reference sequence). Trimming removed 5 bases from V and 6 bases from J; junction bases left unmatched: 17. There are 17 residues in the CDR3. Here the CDR3 DNA reads TGTGCCAGCAGCCTTGGGACCCCGGACAGGGTATGGGCTGAAGCTTTCTTT. Protein sequence: CASSLGTPDRVWAEAFF.

The chain carries TRBV12-5 and TRBJ2-3, with 8 bases lining up with TRBD1. Trimming at V came to 7 bases and at J to 6 bases, leaving 9 bases not matched to a gene. The germline V gene encodes CDR1 LGHNT and CDR2 FRNRAP. This CDR3 contains 14 residues. Written as DNA, the CDR3 is TGTGCTAGTGTCACGGACAGGGCAATGGATACGCAGTATTTT. It encodes CASVTDRAMDTQYF.

The chain joins TRBV7-9 to TRBJ1-4; tentative D call: TRBD1 (5 bases). Germline V gives CDR1 SEHNR, CDR2 FQNEAQ (reference sequence). The CDR3 sequence is 17 residues long. Trimming cost V 8 bases and J 2 bases, with 21 bases left between them. CDR3 sequence reads: CASGGGGQTRTNEKLFF. The DNA for the CDR3 is TGTGCCAGCGGGGGAGGCGGCCAGACCCGGACTAATGAAAAACTGTTTTTT. The variable domain in full, completed from reference TRBV7-9 and TRBJ1-4, reads DTGVSQNPRHKITKRGQNVTFRCDPISEHNRLYWYRQTLGQGPEFLTYFQNEAQLEKSRLLSDRFSAERPKGSFSTLEIQRTEQGDSAMYLCASGGGGQTRTNEKLFFGSGTQLSVL.

By share, this clone ranks as medium-sized (0.01 to 0.1%). This chain joins TRBV5-1 and TRBJ1-1; the D is unclear. Trimming removed 3 bases from V and 2 bases from J, with 8 bases in between. CDR1 and CDR2 (germline): SGHRS, YFSETQ. This CDR3 is 13 amino acids long. CDR3 nucleotide sequence: TGCGCCAGCAGCTCAGAGGGTAACACTGAAGCTTTCTTT. It codes for CASSSEGNTEAFF.

The chain employs TRBV9 and TRBJ1-6; 7 nucleotides match TRBD1. J gave up 13 bases and V 4 bases, and 8 bases lay outside the gene matches. The CDR3 covers 13 residues. Germline V gives CDR1 SGDLS, CDR2 YYNGEE. CDR3: CASSFGQVGPLHF. CDR3 nucleotide sequence: TGTGCCAGCAGCTTCGGACAGGTCGGTCCCCTCCACTTT.

The J gene is TRBJ1-1, the V gene TRBV13; 9 bases line up with TRBD1. V lost 4 bases and J lost 5; bases outside the gene matches: 5. Looked up from germline, CDR1 is PRHDT and CDR2 is FYEKMQ (reference sequence). The length of the CDR3 is 14 residues. The CDR3 protein is CASSSDRGWTEAFF. The CDR3 DNA is TGTGCCAGCAGCTCGGACAGGGGATGGACTGAAGCTTTCTTT.

V gene TRBV5-1 combines with J gene TRBJ2-7; a possible D gene is TRBD2 (6 bases). CDR3 length equals 13 residues. Germline CDR1 reads SGHRS; CDR2 reads YFSETQ. Deletions cut 5 bases from V and 7 bases from J, with 16 bases between. CDR3 residues: CASSAGIPGEQYF. CDR3 nucleotides: TGCGCCAGCAGTGCGGGGATCCCGGGGGAGCAGTACTTC.